This T cell receptor (beta chain) was documented in a study of blood T cell repertoires in COVID-19. Turning to the study itself: Collection of acute and convalescent COVID-19 samples took place in the United States, Italy and Spain. Sources were T cells, B-cell-depleted T cells, or PBMCs; the material itself was cDNA or gDNA.

In the study's own analysis: Amplified reference gene primers provided the basis for estimating nucleated cell counts. The method was immunoSEQ multiplex PCR; TCRdb's version includes in-frame clones alone and lacks a portion of them. V and J calls and clone size are copied from that table; D and trimming were computed from the DNA. Here the sample spans some 31,000 clones, 90% being singletons. V lost 5 bases and J lost 8; bases outside the gene matches: 7. The CDR3 has 13 residues. Germline CDR1 is SGHNT and CDR2 is YENEEA. The source is a man in his sixties with active COVID-19. The sequenced sample consisted of peripheral blood. The chain couples TRBV11-3 to TRBJ1-2, with 8 positions matching TRBD1. CDR3 protein: CASSETGVSGYTF. The DNA for the CDR3 is TGTGCCAGCAGCGAGACAGGGGTTTCGGGCTACACCTTC.